These 4 T cell receptor beta chains were all obtained from the same sample, sequenced in a study of cytomegalovirus exposure and HLA in healthy donors. Primers included in the PCR were 60 Vbeta and 13 Jbeta primers. Assay used: immunoSEQ multiplex PCR; TCRdb lists only in-frame clones, some missing. The sample contains approximately 39,000 clones, 60% to 75% of which appear only once. Material: PBMCs. The receptors come from a young man in good health and CMV-seronegative.

The DNA of the CDR3 is TGTGCCAGCAGTCCCGACAGGGATAATCAGCCCCAGCATTTT. Its translation: CASSPDRDNQPQHF. V is TRBV11-2 and J is TRBJ1-5, with 7 nucleotides matching TRBD1. This CDR3 is 14 amino acids long. Looked up from germline, CDR1 is SGHAT and CDR2 is FQNNGV. V trimming: 6 bases; J trimming: 4 bases; junction bases outside the gene matches: 6.

This clone was seen a few times. The chain carries TRBV14 and TRBJ2-5; TRBD1 aligns across 7 bases. Germline V gene sequence: CDR1 SGHDN, CDR2 FVKESK. The V and J ends lost 4 bases and 4 bases, in that order; junction bases with no gene match: 0. The CDR3 is 12 amino acids. The CDR3 DNA is TGTGCCAGCAGCCGACAGGGAGAGACCCAGTACTTC. Residues: CASSRQGETQYF. The whole variable domain, filled in from reference TRBV14 and TRBJ2-5, reads EAGVTQFPSHSVIEKGQTVTLRCDPISGHDNLYWYRRVMGKEIKFLLHFVKESKQDESGMPNNRFLAERTGGTYSTLKVQPAELEDSGVYFCASSRQGETQYFGPGTRLLVL.

This clone was recorded at least ten times. V and J are TRBV4-3 and TRBJ2-3, with 14 bases aligning to TRBD2. V was clipped by 1 base and J by 4 bases; unmatched bases: 1. The CDR3 is 16 amino acids. Germline V gives CDR1 LGHNA, CDR2 YSLEER. The CDR3 loop reads CASSQGLAGGPDTQYF. CDR3 bases: TGCGCCAGCAGCCAAGGACTAGCGGGGGGGCCAGATACGCAGTATTTT.

This chain joins TRBV5-4 and TRBJ1-1; D perhaps matches TRBD1 (6 bases). CDR1 and CDR2 from the germline V gene are SGHNT and YYREEE (reference sequence). V lost 0 bases to trimming and J lost 5 bases, with 11 bases between them. There are 14 residues in the CDR3. CDR3 residues: CASSLEQGSTEAFF. Written as DNA, the CDR3 is TGTGCCAGCAGCTTGGAACAGGGTAGTACTGAAGCTTTCTTT.